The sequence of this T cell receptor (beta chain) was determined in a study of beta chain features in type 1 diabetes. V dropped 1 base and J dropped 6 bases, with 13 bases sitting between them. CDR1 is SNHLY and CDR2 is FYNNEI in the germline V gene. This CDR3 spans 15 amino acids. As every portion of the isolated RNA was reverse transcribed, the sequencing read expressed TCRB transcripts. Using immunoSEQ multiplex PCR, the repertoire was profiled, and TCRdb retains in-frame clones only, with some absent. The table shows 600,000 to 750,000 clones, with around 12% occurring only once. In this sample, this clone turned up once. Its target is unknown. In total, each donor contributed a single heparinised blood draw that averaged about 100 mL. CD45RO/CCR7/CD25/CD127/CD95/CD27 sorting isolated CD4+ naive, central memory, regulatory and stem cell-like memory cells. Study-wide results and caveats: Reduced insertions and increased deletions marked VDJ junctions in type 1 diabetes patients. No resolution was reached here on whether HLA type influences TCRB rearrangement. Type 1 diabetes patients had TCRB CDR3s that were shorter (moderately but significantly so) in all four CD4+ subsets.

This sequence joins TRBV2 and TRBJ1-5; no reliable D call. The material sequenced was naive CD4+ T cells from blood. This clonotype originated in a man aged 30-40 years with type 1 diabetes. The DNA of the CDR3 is TGTGCCAGCAGTGAAGGGATGGGTGTTCCTCAGCCCCAGCATTTT. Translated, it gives CASSEGMGVPQPQHF.